Listed below are T cell receptor beta chains from one sample, sequenced in a study of T cell responses to AZD1222 COVID-19 vaccine. The data were produced by immunoSEQ multiplex PCR, yet TCRdb's version contains in-frame clones alone and is incomplete. The table shows 150,000 to 200,000 clones, with approximately 91% occurring only once. The input for sequencing was peripheral blood, taken 28 days after the second AZD1222 dose. These receptors were obtained from an adult who received the AZD1222 COVID-19 vaccine. CDR3s include the opening cysteine and the closing phenylalanine or tryptophan. The order of the fields is CDR3 length, D gene, V gene, J gene, CDR3 DNA, CDR3 protein. A D gene is named only where the DNA matches it firmly.

14	TRBD2	TRBV7-9	TRBJ2-1	TGTGCCAGCAGCCCCCCGGGGGGGGCGAATGAGCAGTTCTTC	CASSPPGGANEQFF
15	NA	TRBV14	TRBJ1-2	TGTGCCAGCAGCCCCCAACTCGTGGAGACCCATGGCTACACCTTC	CASSPQLVETHGYTF
15	NA	TRBV7-3	TRBJ2-5	TGTGCCAGCAGCCCGAACCCTAGCTCGTGGGAGACCCAGTACTTC	CASSPNPSSWETQYF
12	NA	TRBV7-9	TRBJ1-1	TGTGCCAGCAGCGCCACAGGGATTAAAGCTTTCTTT	CASSATGIKAFF
20	TRBD2	TRBV7-8	TRBJ2-1	TGTGCCAGCAGCTTACGACTAGCGGGAGGGCTGGTCCTCTCTCGCAATGAGCAGTTCTTC	CASSLRLAGGLVLSRNEQFF
15	TRBD2	TRBV10-3	TRBJ2-1	TGTGCCATCAGTCCGAGACTAGCGGGGGCTAATGAGCAGTTCTTC	CAISPRLAGANEQFF
15	NA	TRBV4-3	TRBJ2-7	TGCGCCAGCAGCCAAAGAGCGACAGAGTTCTACGAGCAGTACTTC	CASSQRATEFYEQYF
13	NA	TRBV27	TRBJ1-5	TGTGCCAGCCGGGGTTATAGCAATCAGCCCCAGCATTTT	CASRGYSNQPQHF
13	NA	TRBV5-1	TRBJ1-2	TGCGCCAGCAGCTTGGACAGAGGCTATGGCTACACCTTC	CASSLDRGYGYTF
13	NA	TRBV29-1	TRBJ1-1	TGCCTCGGGTCACGGGCAGGGAACACTGAAGCTTTCTTT	CLGSRAGNTEAFF
16	NA	TRBV19	TRBJ1-6	TGTGCCAGTAGTATAACGGATTTTGGCACCAATTCACCCCTCCACTTT	CASSITDFGTNSPLHF
15	NA	TRBV4-2	TRBJ1-1	TGTGCCAGCAGCCAAGTGGGCAGAGTGAACACTGAAGCTTTCTTT	CASSQVGRVNTEAFF
13	NA	TRBV19	TRBJ1-1	TGTGCCAGTAGTATGCAGGAGACCACTGAAGCTTTCTTT	CASSMQETTEAFF
12	NA	TRBV3-1/TRBV3-2	TRBJ1-5	TGTGCCAGCAGCCAGGGCGATCAGCCCCAGCATTTT	CASSQGDQPQHF
19	NA	TRBV7-2	TRBJ2-7	TGTGCCAGCAGCTTGGGGTACGGGAGATCTGAAAGAATATCCTACGAGCAGTACTTC	CASSLGYGRSERISYEQYF
15	TRBD2	TRBV5-1	TRBJ2-1	TGCGCCAGCAGCTTGGAAACGGGAGGGCCCTGGGAGCAGTTCTTC	CASSLETGGPWEQFF
13	TRBD2	TRBV11-3	TRBJ2-7	TGTGCCAGCAGCTCCGGGGGGATCTACGAGCAGTACTTC	CASSSGGIYEQYF
18	TRBD1	TRBV4-1	TRBJ2-2	TGCGCCAGCAGCCAGAACACAGGGGGCTTCACGAACACCGGGGAGCTGTTTTTT	CASSQNTGGFTNTGELFF
12	NA	TRBV5-6	TRBJ1-6	TGTGCCAGCAGCTTGTGGTCTTCACCCCTCCACTTT	CASSLWSSPLHF
15	TRBD1	TRBV5-1	TRBJ1-4	TGCGCCAGCAGCGAGACAGGGGCGCCTGAAGAAAAACTGTTTTTT	CASSETGAPEEKLFF
16	NA	TRBV18	TRBJ1-5	TGTGCCAGCTCACTTCTCGGGGTTCCCAGCAATCAGCCCCAGCATTTT	CASSLLGVPSNQPQHF
18	TRBD1	TRBV28	TRBJ1-4	TGTGCCAGCAGTTTTAGGACAGGGGGTCTTTCAGCTAATGAAAAACTGTTTTTT	CASSFRTGGLSANEKLFF